The 26 T cell receptor beta chains below all came from one sample that was sequenced in a study of molecular identifiers for immune sequencing clone quantification. TCRdb passed the PCR reads through MiXCR, listing each CDR3 protein once. There are nearly 650,000 distinct CDR3 sequences in the sample; over 25% occur only once, and about 0.84% lies in the top ten. The source material was naive CD8+ T cells from blood, with Jurkat cell RNA spiked in. Subset of the sample: FACS-sorted CD8+CD4-CCR7+CD45RA+ naive T cells. These receptors all stem from a human donor in good health. Some libraries in this study had Jurkat cell RNA spiked in.

V and J are TRBV7-8 and TRBJ1-1; 9 bases match TRBD1. Trimming took 5 bases from V and 7 from J; bases not matched to a gene: 8. Germline CDR1 is SGHVS and CDR2 is FQNEAQ. There are 14 residues in the CDR3. The CDR3 loop is CASSQGQGLNEAFF. For the CDR3, the DNA is TGTGCCAGCAGCCAAGGACAGGGGCTCAATGAAGCTTTCTTT.

This clonotype was seen many times. V and J are TRBV7-9 and TRBJ2-3; 8 bases agree with TRBD2. This CDR3 region has 15 residues. Germline trimming cut 8 bases from V and 5 bases from J; bases unmatched to any gene: 12. The germline CDR1 and CDR2 sequences are SEHNR and FQNEAQ (reference sequence). In DNA, the CDR3 is TGTGCCAGCCTGCCAGCGGGAGTGTCGGGAGATACGCAGTATTTT. This sequence encodes CASLPAGVSGDTQYF.

This chain uses TRBV6-5 with TRBJ2-6; D might be TRBD1 or TRBD2, each matching 6 bases. The ends were cut back, 0 bases at V and 2 bases at J, with 14 bases in the middle. The CDR3 totals 18 residues. The germline CDR1 and CDR2 sequences are MNHEY and SVGAGI. CDR3 protein: CASSYSTGAFAGANVLTF. As DNA, the CDR3 is TGTGCCAGCAGTTACTCGACGGGGGCGTTTGCTGGGGCCAACGTCCTGACTTTC.

V gene TRBV6-2 or TRBV6-3 combines with J gene TRBJ1-1; D is possibly TRBD1 (6 bases). V was trimmed by 6 bases and J by 1 base, leaving 15 bases between them. Germline V gene data show CDR1 as MNHEY and CDR2 as SVGEGT. The length of the CDR3 is 15 residues. CDR3 region: CASRVHRATNTEAFF. The CDR3 nucleotides are TGTGCCAGCAGAGTTCACAGGGCCACGAACACTGAAGCTTTCTTT.

This clonotype was seen a few times. V is TRBV3-1 and J is TRBJ1-2; 11 bases are shared with TRBD1. Germline CDR1 and CDR2: LGHDT and YNNKEL (reference sequence). This CDR3 spans 15 amino acids. Trimming cost V 4 bases and J 8 bases; bases outside gene matches: 9. CDR3 DNA: TGTGCCAGCAGCCCAAGGACAGGGGGCGTTGAAGGCTACACCTTC. Encoded protein: CASSPRTGGVEGYTF.

This clonotype occurred many times. The chain links TRBV4-1 to TRBJ2-3; D gene unclear. The germline CDR1 and CDR2 sequences are MGHRA and YSYEKL. V lost 0 bases, J lost 0 bases, and 4 bases lay in between. The CDR3 consists of 14 residues. The CDR3: CASSQEGSTDTQYF. CDR3 DNA sequence: TGCGCCAGCAGCCAAGAGGGGAGCACAGATACGCAGTATTTT.

In its sample, this clonotype was seen once. Being one base from a much bigger clone, this may be a read error. In DNA, the CDR3 is TGTGCTAGCAGCCCTGGCCGGCCAGGGGCCTACAATGAGCAGTTCTTC. Protein: CASSPGRPGAYNEQFF. The V gene is TRBV7-7, the J gene TRBJ2-1; a possible D gene is TRBD1 (6 bases). Germline V CDR1 and CDR2: SSHAT, FNYEAQ (reference sequence). The CDR3 runs to 16 residues.

The sample holds many counts of this clonotype. This sequence joins TRBV27 and TRBJ2-3, with 9 bases that match TRBD1. V lost 5 bases, J lost 4 bases, and 4 bases stayed unmatched. CDR1 and CDR2 (germline): MNHEY, SMNVEV (reference sequence). The CDR3 sequence is 14 residues long. As DNA, the CDR3 is TGTGCCAGCAGTCCCGGGACAGGGCCAGATACGCAGTATTTT. It specifies CASSPGTGPDTQYF.

There are a few counts of this clonotype. The genes are TRBV7-2 and TRBJ2-7; 8 positions agree with TRBD1. V shed 1 base, J shed 2 bases, and the junction held 4 bases outside the gene matches. The V gene's germline CDR1 is SGHTA and CDR2 FQGNSA. The CDR3 extends over 15 amino acids. Here the CDR3 reads CASSLVTGETYEQYF. The CDR3 DNA is TGTGCCAGCAGCTTAGTGACAGGGGAAACCTACGAGCAGTACTTC.

The rearrangement uses TRBV7-9 and TRBJ2-1; TRBD1 matches at 7 bases. Unmatched junction bases numbered 6, after V lost 9 bases and J lost 4 bases. There are 13 residues in the CDR3. Germline V lookup: CDR1 SEHNR, CDR2 FQNEAQ (reference sequence). The CDR3 here is CASRQGQYNEQFF. The CDR3 DNA reads as TGTGCCAGTAGACAGGGTCAGTACAATGAGCAGTTCTTC.

Ten or more counts support this clonotype. The chain employs TRBV11-1 and TRBJ2-7, with D perhaps matching TRBD2 (5 bases). The germline CDR1 and CDR2 sequences are SGHAT and FQDESV (reference sequence). V gave up 5 bases and J gave up 3 bases, with 11 bases separating them. The CDR3 totals 13 residues. CDR3 bases: TGTGCCAGCAGCAACAGCGGTGGCTACGAGCAGTACTTC. Translated: CASSNSGGYEQYF.

This clonotype was counted ten times or more. The chain carries TRBV12-3 or TRBV12-4 and TRBJ2-3; perhaps TRBD2 as D (6 bases). CDR3 length equals 14 residues. Trimming removed 6 bases at V and 2 bases at J, with 12 bases between. The CDR3 sequence is CASSYGSVTDTQYF. The CDR3 coding sequence is TGTGCCAGCAGCTACGGGAGCGTCACAGATACGCAGTATTTT.

The V and J genes are TRBV27 and TRBJ2-7; 7 nucleotides line up with TRBD1. The CDR3 extends over 15 amino acids. Trimming removed 2 bases from V and 1 base from J; junction bases left unmatched: 5. Germline lookup yields CDR1 MNHEY and CDR2 SMNVEV (reference sequence). The CDR3 is CASSLRQGVSYEQYF. For the CDR3, the DNA is TGTGCCAGCAGTTTAAGGCAGGGGGTATCCTACGAGCAGTACTTC.

CDR3 region: CASRSPDRGLQETQYF. Written as DNA, the CDR3 is TGTGCCAGCAGATCCCCGGACAGGGGGTTGCAAGAGACCCAGTACTTC. The chain is built from TRBV7-9 and TRBJ2-5; 10 positions match TRBD1. Germline V gives CDR1 SEHNR, CDR2 FQNEAQ (reference sequence). V lost 6 bases and J lost 2; bases outside the gene matches: 9. The CDR3 has 16 amino acids. Full variable domain (rest looked up from reference TRBV7-9 and TRBJ2-5): DTGVSQNPRHKITKRGQNVTFRCDPISEHNRLYWYRQTLGQGPEFLTYFQNEAQLEKSRLLSDRFSAERPKGSFSTLEIQRTEQGDSAMYLCASRSPDRGLQETQYFGPGTRLLVL.

This clonotype was picked up a small number of times. The chain employs TRBV28 and TRBJ2-2, with unresolved D. Germline V gene data show CDR1 as MDHEN and CDR2 as SYDVKM. The V and J ends lost 8 bases and 0 bases respectively, with 10 bases between them. The CDR3 is 14 residues long. Written as DNA, the CDR3 is TGTGCCAGCGTTCCGGGTCCGAACACCGGGGAGCTGTTTTTT. Residues: CASVPGPNTGELFF.

In the case of this clonotype: One end of the junction fails to match germline, which may point to a read error. The chain carries TRBV7-2 and TRBJ2-7; 9 bases line up with TRBD1. The CDR3 has 15 amino acids. Germline V gene data show CDR1 as SGHTA and CDR2 as FQGNSA. DNA for the CDR3: TGTGCCGGCAGCATTACCGGGACAGGGACCTACGAGCAGTACTTC. Translation gives CAGSITGTGTYEQYF.

This clonotype was picked up a small number of times. The gene calls are TRBV19 and TRBJ1-2; D is perhaps TRBD1 (6 bases). This CDR3 contains 14 residues. Germline CDR1 is LNHDA and CDR2 is SQIVND (reference sequence). V dropped 6 bases and J dropped 2 bases, with 13 bases sitting between them. In nucleotides, the CDR3 is TGTGCCAGTAGACAAATGGACAGAAACTATGGCTACACCTTC. Translation: CASRQMDRNYGYTF.

The sample holds many counts of this clonotype. This CDR3 is CASSLASSYEQYF. In DNA form, the CDR3 reads TGTGCCAGCAGCTTAGCTAGCAGCTACGAGCAGTACTTC. The chain is built from TRBV7-6 and TRBJ2-7; D not certain. This CDR3 comprises 13 residues. V was cut by 0 bases and J by 3 bases, with 6 bases left in between. Germline CDR1 is SGHVS and CDR2 is FNYEAQ. Based on the CDR3 plus reference TRBV7-6 and TRBJ2-7, the full variable domain is GAGVSQSPRYKVTKRGQDVALRCDPISGHVSLYWYRQALGQGPEFLTYFNYEAQQDKSGLPNDRFSAERPEGSISTLTIQRTEQRDSAMYRCASSLASSYEQYFGPGTRLTVT.

There are a few counts of this clonotype. The chain employs TRBV12-3 or TRBV12-4 and TRBJ2-3; weak D call: TRBD1 (6 bases). The CDR3 loop spans 18 amino acids. Trimming removed 6 bases from V and 2 bases from J, with 24 bases in between. CDR3 sequence (DNA): TGTGCCAGCAGCATTAGTCCGGGACACGATATCGTCACAGATACGCAGTATTTT. Protein: CASSISPGHDIVTDTQYF.

About this clonotype: This may stem from a read error, because a much larger clone lies one nucleotide away. The chain is built from TRBV30 and TRBJ1-1; D perhaps matches TRBD1 (5 bases). Trimming took 1 base from V and 8 from J, leaving 11 bases between them. Germline-derived CDR1 and CDR2 are GTSNPN and SVGIG (reference sequence). The CDR3 totals 12 residues. The CDR3 spells CAWSAGAAEAFF. CDR3 DNA: TGTGCCTGGAGTGCTGGGGCCGCAGAAGCTTTCTTT.

With respect to this clonotype: A much larger clone lies one base from this, so it may be a read error. This chain connects TRBV6-5 to TRBJ2-5; D remains unclear. The V gene's germline CDR1 is MNHEY and CDR2 SVGAGI. Trimming pared 2 bases from V and 2 bases from J, leaving 6 bases between. The CDR3 runs 13 residues. CDR3 DNA sequence: TGTGCCAGCAGTTACCAGCTACAAGAGACCCAGTACTTC. Translation: CASSYQLQETQYF.

V is TRBV27 and J is TRBJ2-3; D uncertain. V dropped 7 bases and J dropped 1 base, with 21 bases sitting between them. Germline CDR1 is MNHEY and CDR2 is SMNVEV (reference sequence). The CDR3 is 17 residues long. Here the CDR3 DNA reads TGTGCCAGCACCAAAATCGTGGTCGACCGTGGCACAGATACGCAGTATTTT. Residues: CASTKIVVDRGTDTQYF.

Many counts were recorded for this clonotype. This rearrangement joins TRBV5-1 to TRBJ2-3, with TRBD2 identical over 8 bases. This CDR3 contains 16 residues. Trimming cost V 4 bases and J 2 bases; bases outside gene matches: 9. Germline values: CDR1 SGHRS, CDR2 YFSETQ. The CDR3 protein is CASSQVLAEHTDTQYF. CDR3 nucleotide sequence: TGCGCCAGCAGCCAAGTACTAGCGGAACACACAGATACGCAGTATTTT.

As regards this clonotype: A much larger clonotype is one base distant, so this may be a read error. The gene calls are TRBV25-1 and TRBJ1-6; D might be TRBD1 (5 bases). This CDR3 spans 13 amino acids. V was cut by 5 bases and J by 5 bases, with 7 bases left in between. Germline assignment: CDR1 MGHDK and CDR2 SYGVNS. CDR3 in DNA: TGTGCCAGCAGTACAGGAGATAATTCACCCCTCCACTTT. Translated, it gives CASSTGDNSPLHF.

This clonotype was seen many times. This sequence joins TRBV11-2 and TRBJ2-1; 9 bases map to TRBD2. The CDR3 is made up of 15 amino acids. Germline V gives CDR1 SGHAT, CDR2 FQNNGV. V lost 1 base, J lost 5 bases, and 3 bases stayed unmatched. The CDR3 nucleotides read TGTGCCAGCAGCTTAGCGGGACTAGCAAACAATGAGCAGTTCTTC. Translation gives CASSLAGLANNEQFF.

This clonotype was detected a few times. This chain connects TRBV20-1 to TRBJ2-1; D might be TRBD1 (6 bases). The CDR3 totals 13 residues. Germline V gene data show CDR1 as DFQATT and CDR2 as SNEGSKA (reference sequence). The V end lost 3 bases, the J end lost 5 bases, and 11 bases lay between the germline ends. This CDR3 is CSASRGFNNEQFF. In nucleotides, the CDR3 is TGCAGTGCTAGCAGGGGCTTTAACAATGAGCAGTTCTTC.